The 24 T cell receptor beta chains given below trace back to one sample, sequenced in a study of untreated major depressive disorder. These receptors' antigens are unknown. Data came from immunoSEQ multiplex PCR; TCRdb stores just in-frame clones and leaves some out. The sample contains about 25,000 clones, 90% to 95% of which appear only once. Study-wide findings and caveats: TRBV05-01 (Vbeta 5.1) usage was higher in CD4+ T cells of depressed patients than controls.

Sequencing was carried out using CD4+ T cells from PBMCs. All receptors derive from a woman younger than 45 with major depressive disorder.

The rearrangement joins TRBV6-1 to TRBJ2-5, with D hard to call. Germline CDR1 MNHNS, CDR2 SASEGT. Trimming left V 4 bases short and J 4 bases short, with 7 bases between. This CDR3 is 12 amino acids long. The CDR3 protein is CASSVVGETQYF. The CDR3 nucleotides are TGTGCCAGCAGTGTAGTGGGAGAGACCCAGTACTTC.

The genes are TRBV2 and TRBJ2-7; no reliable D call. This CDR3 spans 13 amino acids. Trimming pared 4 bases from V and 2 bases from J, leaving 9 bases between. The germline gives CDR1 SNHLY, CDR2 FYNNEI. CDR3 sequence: CASSGQAPYEQYF. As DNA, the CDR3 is TGTGCCAGCAGTGGGCAGGCCCCCTACGAGCAGTACTTC. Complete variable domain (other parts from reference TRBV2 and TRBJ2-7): EPEVTQTPSHQVTQMGQEVILRCVPISNHLYFYWYRQILGQKVEFLVSFYNNEISEKSEIFDDQFSVERPDGSNFTLKIRSTKLEDSAMYFCASSGQAPYEQYFGPGTRLTVT.

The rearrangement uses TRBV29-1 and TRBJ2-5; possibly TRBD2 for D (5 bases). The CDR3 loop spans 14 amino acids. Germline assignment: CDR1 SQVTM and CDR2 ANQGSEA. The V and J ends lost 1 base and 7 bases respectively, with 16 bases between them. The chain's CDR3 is CSVEVGSAAGTQYF. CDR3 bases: TGCAGCGTTGAAGTAGGGTCAGCGGCAGGGACCCAGTACTTC.

CDR3 bases: TGTGCCAGCAGCCCGAGGACTAGCGGGGGCGAGCAGTTCTTC. The encoded protein is CASSPRTSGGEQFF. The genes are TRBV9 and TRBJ2-1; 13 bases align to TRBD2. This CDR3 has 14 amino acids. Germline values: CDR1 SGDLS, CDR2 YYNGEE. Germline trimming cut 4 bases from V and 10 bases from J; bases unmatched to any gene: 5.

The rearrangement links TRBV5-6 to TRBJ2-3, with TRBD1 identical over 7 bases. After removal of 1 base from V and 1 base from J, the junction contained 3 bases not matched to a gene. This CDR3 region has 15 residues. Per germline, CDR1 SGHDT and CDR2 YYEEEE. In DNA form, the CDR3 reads TGTGCCAGCAGCTTGAGACAGGGACGCACAGATACGCAGTATTTT. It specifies CASSLRQGRTDTQYF.

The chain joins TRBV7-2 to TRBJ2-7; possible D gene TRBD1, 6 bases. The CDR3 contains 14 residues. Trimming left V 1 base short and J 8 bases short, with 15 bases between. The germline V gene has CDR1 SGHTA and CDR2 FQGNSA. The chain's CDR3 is CASSLGAGTPKQYF. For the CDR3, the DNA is TGTGCCAGCAGCTTAGGGGCCGGGACACCCAAGCAGTACTTC.

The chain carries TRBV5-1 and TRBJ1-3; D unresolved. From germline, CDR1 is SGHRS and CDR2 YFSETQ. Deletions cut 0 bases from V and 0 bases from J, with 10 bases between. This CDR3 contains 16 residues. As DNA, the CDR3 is TGCGCCAGCAGCTTGGGTTTTTCTAACTCTGGAAACACCATATATTTT. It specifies CASSLGFSNSGNTIYF.

Here the CDR3 DNA reads TGTGCCAGCAGTTATGAAACAGGGGGCAGGAATTCACCCCTCCACTTT. Residues: CASSYETGGRNSPLHF. The chain joins TRBV6-6 to TRBJ1-6, with 9 positions matching TRBD1. Per germline, CDR1 MNHNY and CDR2 SVGAGI (reference sequence). The CDR3 runs 16 residues. The ends lost 3 bases at V and 7 bases at J; junction bases unmatched: 7.

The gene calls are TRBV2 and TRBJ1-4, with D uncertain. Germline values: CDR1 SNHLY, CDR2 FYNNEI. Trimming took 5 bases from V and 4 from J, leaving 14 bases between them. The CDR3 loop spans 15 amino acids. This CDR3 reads CASSQFTGYNEKLFF. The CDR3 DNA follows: TGTGCCAGCAGTCAGTTCACCGGTTATAATGAAAAACTGTTTTTT.

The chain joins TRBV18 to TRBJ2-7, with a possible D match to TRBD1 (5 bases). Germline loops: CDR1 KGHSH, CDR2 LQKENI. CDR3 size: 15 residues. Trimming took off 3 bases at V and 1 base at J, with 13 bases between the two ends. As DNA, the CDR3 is TGTGCCAGCTCACCCAGGGTGGTTGGTTCCTACGAGCAGTACTTC. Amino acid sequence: CASSPRVVGSYEQYF.

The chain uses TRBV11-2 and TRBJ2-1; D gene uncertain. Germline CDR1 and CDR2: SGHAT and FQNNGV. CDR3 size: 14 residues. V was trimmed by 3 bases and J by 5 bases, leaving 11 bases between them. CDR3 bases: TGTGCCAGCAGCTTGCGCACCACCAACAATGAGCAGTTCTTC. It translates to CASSLRTTNNEQFF.

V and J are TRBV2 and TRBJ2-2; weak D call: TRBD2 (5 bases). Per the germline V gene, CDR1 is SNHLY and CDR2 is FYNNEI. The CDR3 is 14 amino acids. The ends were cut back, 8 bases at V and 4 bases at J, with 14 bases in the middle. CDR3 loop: CASEGLVGTGELFF. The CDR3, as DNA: TGTGCCAGCGAGGGTCTAGTCGGCACCGGGGAGCTGTTTTTT.

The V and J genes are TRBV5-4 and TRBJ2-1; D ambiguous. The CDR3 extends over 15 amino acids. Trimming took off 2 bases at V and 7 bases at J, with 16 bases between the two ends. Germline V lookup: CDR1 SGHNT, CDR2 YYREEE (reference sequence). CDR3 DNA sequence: TGTGCCAGCAGCTTCCCGGGCATACAAGATAATGAGCAGTTCTTC. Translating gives CASSFPGIQDNEQFF.

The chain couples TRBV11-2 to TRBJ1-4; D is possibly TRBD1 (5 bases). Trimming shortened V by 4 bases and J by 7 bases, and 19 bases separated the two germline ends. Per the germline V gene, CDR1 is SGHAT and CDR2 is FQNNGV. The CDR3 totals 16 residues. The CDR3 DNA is TGTGCCAGCAGCTCACGGCACGAGGCGGGGCGTGAAAAACTGTTTTTT. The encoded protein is CASSSRHEAGREKLFF.

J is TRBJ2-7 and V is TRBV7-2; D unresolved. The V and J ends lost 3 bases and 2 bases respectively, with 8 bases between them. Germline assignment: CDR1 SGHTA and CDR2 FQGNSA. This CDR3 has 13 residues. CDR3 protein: CASSLNGPYEQYF. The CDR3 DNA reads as TGTGCCAGCAGCTTGAACGGACCCTACGAGCAGTACTTC. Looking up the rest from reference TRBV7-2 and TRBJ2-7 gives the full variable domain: GAGVSQSPSNKVTEKGKDVELRCDPISGHTALYWYRQSLGQGLEFLIYFQGNSAPDKSGLPSDRFSAERTGGSVSTLTIQRTQQEDSAVYLCASSLNGPYEQYFGPGTRLTVT.

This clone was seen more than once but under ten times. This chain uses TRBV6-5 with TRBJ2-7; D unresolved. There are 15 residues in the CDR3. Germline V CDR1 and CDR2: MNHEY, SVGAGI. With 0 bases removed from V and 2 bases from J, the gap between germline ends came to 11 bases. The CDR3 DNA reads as TGTGCCAGCAGTTACTCTGGGTCCTCTGCCTACGAGCAGTACTTC. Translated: CASSYSGSSAYEQYF.

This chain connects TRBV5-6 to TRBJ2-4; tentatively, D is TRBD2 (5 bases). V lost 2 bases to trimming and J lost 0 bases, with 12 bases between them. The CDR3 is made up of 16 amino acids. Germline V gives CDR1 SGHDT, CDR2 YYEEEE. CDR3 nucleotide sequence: TGTGCCAGCAGCTTAATGAGGGAGCTAGCCAAAAACATTCAGTACTTC. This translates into CASSLMRELAKNIQYF. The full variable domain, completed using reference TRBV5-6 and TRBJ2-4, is DAGVTQSPTHLIKTRGQQVTLRCSPKSGHDTVSWYQQALGQGPQFIFQYYEEEERQRGNFPDRFSGHQFPNYSSELNVNALLLGDSALYLCASSLMRELAKNIQYFGAGTRLSVL.

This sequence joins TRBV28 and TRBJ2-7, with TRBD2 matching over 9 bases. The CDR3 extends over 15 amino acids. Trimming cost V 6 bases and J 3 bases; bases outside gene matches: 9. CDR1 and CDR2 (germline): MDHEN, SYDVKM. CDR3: CASSNQGAGGYEQYF. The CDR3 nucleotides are TGTGCCAGCAGCAATCAGGGAGCGGGGGGCTACGAGCAGTACTTC.

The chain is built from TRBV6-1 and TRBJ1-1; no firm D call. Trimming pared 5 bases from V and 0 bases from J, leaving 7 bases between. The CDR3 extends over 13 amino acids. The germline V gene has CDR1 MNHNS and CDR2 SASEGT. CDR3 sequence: CASSKIVNTEAFF. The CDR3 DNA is TGTGCCAGCAGTAAGATAGTGAACACTGAAGCTTTCTTT.

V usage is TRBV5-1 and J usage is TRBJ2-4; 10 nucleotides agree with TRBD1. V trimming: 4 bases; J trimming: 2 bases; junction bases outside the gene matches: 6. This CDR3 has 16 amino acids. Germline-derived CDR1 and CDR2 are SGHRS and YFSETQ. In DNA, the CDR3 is TGCGCCAGCAGCCCCCGGACAGGGGGTTCCAAAAACATTCAGTACTTC. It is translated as CASSPRTGGSKNIQYF. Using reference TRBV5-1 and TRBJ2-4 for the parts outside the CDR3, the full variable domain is KAGVTQTPRYLIKTRGQQVTLSCSPISGHRSVSWYQQTPGQGLQFLFEYFSETQRNKGNFPGRFSGRQFSNSRSEMNVSTLELGDSALYLCASSPRTGGSKNIQYFGAGTRLSVL.

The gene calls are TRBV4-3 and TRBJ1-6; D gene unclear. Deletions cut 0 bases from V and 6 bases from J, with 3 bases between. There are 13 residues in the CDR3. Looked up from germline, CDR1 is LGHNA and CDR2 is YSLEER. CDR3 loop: CASSQDINSPLHF. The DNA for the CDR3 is TGCGCCAGCAGCCAAGATATTAATTCACCCCTCCACTTT.

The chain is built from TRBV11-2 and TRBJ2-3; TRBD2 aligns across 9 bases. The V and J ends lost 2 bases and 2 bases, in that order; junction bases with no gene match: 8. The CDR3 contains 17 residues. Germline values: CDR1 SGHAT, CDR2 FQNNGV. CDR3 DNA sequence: TGTGCCAGCAGCTTACACGCGCTAGCGGGGTACACAGATACGCAGTATTTT. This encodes CASSLHALAGYTDTQYF.

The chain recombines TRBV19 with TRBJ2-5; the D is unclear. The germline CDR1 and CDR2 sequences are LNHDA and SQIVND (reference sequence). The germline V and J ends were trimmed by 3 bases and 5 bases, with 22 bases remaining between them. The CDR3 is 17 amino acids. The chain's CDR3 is CASSIRVGNPPLETQYF. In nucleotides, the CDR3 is TGTGCCAGTAGTATTAGGGTCGGAAATCCGCCCCTGGAGACCCAGTACTTC.

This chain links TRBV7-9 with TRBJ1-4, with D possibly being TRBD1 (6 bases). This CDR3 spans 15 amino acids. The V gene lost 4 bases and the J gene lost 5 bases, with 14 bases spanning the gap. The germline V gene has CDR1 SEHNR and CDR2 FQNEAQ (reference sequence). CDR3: CASSWGDKENEKLFF. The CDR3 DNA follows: TGTGCCAGCAGCTGGGGGGACAAGGAAAATGAAAAACTGTTTTTT.